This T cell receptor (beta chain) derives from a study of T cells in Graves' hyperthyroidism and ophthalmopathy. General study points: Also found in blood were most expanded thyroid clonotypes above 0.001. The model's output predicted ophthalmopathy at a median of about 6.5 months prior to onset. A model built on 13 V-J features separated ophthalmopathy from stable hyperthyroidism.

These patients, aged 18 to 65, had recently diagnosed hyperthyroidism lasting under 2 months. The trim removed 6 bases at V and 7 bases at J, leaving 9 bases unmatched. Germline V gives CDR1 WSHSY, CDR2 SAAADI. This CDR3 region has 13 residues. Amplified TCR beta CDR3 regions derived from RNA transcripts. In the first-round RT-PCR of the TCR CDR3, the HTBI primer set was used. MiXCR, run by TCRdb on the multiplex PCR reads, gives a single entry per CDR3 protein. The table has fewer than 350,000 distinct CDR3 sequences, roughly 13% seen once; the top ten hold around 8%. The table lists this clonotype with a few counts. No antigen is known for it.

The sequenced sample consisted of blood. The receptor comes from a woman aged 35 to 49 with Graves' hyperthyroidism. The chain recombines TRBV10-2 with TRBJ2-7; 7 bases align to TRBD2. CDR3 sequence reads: CASSPRTSGEQYF. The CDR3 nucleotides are TGCGCCAGCAGCCCACGGACTAGTGGTGAGCAGTACTTC.